These 20 T cell receptor beta chains came from one sample sequenced in a study of cytomegalovirus exposure and HLA in healthy donors. The PCR ran on 60 Vbeta and 13 Jbeta primers. The data were produced by immunoSEQ multiplex PCR, yet TCRdb's version contains in-frame clones alone and is incomplete. Of over 150,000 clones in the sample, around 80% are singletons; the top ten hold approximately 13%. Sequencing used PBMCs. The source of these receptors is a woman aged 50 to 60 in good health and CMV-seropositive.

The chain is built from TRBV19 and TRBJ2-7; TRBD2 is a possible D gene (5 bases). CDR1 and CDR2 from the germline V gene are LNHDA and SQIVND (reference sequence). The CDR3 is 14 amino acids. V was trimmed by 3 bases and J by 2 bases, leaving 11 bases between them. The CDR3 loop is CASSMGGGTYEQYF. The CDR3 DNA is TGTGCCAGTAGTATGGGTGGAGGAACCTACGAGCAGTACTTC.

The chain is built from TRBV4-1 and TRBJ1-5; 11 positions match TRBD1. CDR1 is MGHRA and CDR2 is YSYEKL in the germline V gene. This CDR3 is 19 amino acids long. Losses at the gene ends were 6 bases for V and 0 bases for J; bases not matched to a gene: 13. The CDR3 sequence: CASRPHPGQGDCSNQPQHF. The CDR3 bases are TGCGCCAGCAGACCTCATCCGGGACAGGGGGATTGTAGCAATCAGCCCCAGCATTTT.

This sequence joins TRBV5-1 and TRBJ1-2, with TRBD1 identical over 8 bases. Trimming cost V 4 bases and J 0 bases; bases outside gene matches: 5. Germline V gene lookup returns CDR1 SGHRS and CDR2 YFSETQ. This CDR3 contains 15 residues. DNA of the CDR3: TGCGCCAGCAGCCCAGGGGGCACTTCTAACTATGGCTACACCTTC. This codes for CASSPGGTSNYGYTF.

This clone appeared once. The chain uses TRBV15 and TRBJ1-1, with D possibly being TRBD1 (6 bases). V gave up 0 bases and J gave up 5 bases, with 7 bases separating them. Germline V lookup: CDR1 LNHNV, CDR2 YYDKDF (reference sequence). The CDR3 covers 13 residues. Written as DNA, the CDR3 is TGTGCCACCAGCAGAGATCAGGGGACTGAAGCTTTCTTT. This gives the protein CATSRDQGTEAFF.

This chain joins TRBV30 and TRBJ2-1; 7 nucleotides align to TRBD2. The V gene end was trimmed by 2 bases and the J gene end by 6 bases; junction bases not matched to a gene: 7. The CDR3 loop spans 14 amino acids. Germline CDR1 is GTSNPN and CDR2 is SVGIG (reference sequence). The CDR3, as DNA: TGTGCCTGGAGTCAAGGAGCGGGGCTCAATGAGCAGTTCTTC. Translated, it gives CAWSQGAGLNEQFF.

The V call is TRBV6-5, the J call TRBJ1-1; D remains unclear. CDR1 is MNHEY and CDR2 is SVGAGI in the germline V gene. Trimming removed 3 bases from V and 6 bases from J, with 11 bases in between. The CDR3 length is 13 residues. The CDR3 DNA reads TGTGCCAGCAGTTATAGGGCCGGGGCTGAAGCTTTCTTT. Encoded protein: CASSYRAGAEAFF.

V and J are TRBV2 and TRBJ2-3; TRBD2 agrees at 16 bases. CDR1 SNHLY and CDR2 FYNNEI come from the germline V gene. The CDR3 is 17 residues long. Trimming removed 8 bases from V and 5 bases from J; junction bases left unmatched: 10. The CDR3 loop reads CASRSGTSGGAIDTQYF. CDR3 coding DNA: TGTGCCAGCCGATCAGGGACTAGCGGGGGGGCAATAGATACGCAGTATTTT.

The chain employs TRBV15 and TRBJ1-5, with 7 positions matching TRBD1. Trimming cost V 0 bases and J 0 bases; bases outside gene matches: 2. Germline V gene sequence: CDR1 LNHNV, CDR2 YYDKDF (reference sequence). This CDR3 is 16 amino acids long. The CDR3 sequence: CATSREGTVSNQPQHF. The CDR3 DNA follows: TGTGCCACCAGCAGAGAAGGGACAGTTAGCAATCAGCCCCAGCATTTT.

This clone was found once. J is TRBJ2-2 and V is TRBV7-9; the D gene is possibly TRBD2 (5 bases). This CDR3 comprises 13 residues. In germline, CDR1 is SEHNR, CDR2 FQNEAQ (reference sequence). The ends were cut back, 5 bases at V and 6 bases at J, with 10 bases in the middle. CDR3 protein: CASSPSGAGELFF. The CDR3 nucleotides are TGTGCCAGCAGCCCATCCGGGGCCGGGGAGCTGTTTTTT.

The chain has TRBV4-2 and TRBJ2-4, with TRBD2 as a possible D gene (6 bases). Germline CDR1 LGHNA, CDR2 YNFKEQ. The CDR3 extends over 14 amino acids. Trimming removed 4 bases at V and 7 bases at J, with 14 bases between. The CDR3 region is CASSPETSRNIQYF. The CDR3 coding sequence is TGTGCCAGCAGCCCGGAGACTAGTAGGAACATTCAGTACTTC.

In regard to this clone: Other DNA sequences in this specimen translate into the identical CDR3. The J gene is TRBJ2-7, the V gene TRBV6-5; 7 bases agree with TRBD1. With 2 bases clipped from V and 2 bases from J, the junction kept 0 bases outside the gene matches. Germline loops: CDR1 MNHEY, CDR2 SVGAGI. This CDR3 is 13 amino acids long. In DNA, the CDR3 is TGTGCCAGCAGTTACACAGGGGCCTACGAGCAGTACTTC. As protein: CASSYTGAYEQYF.

The V and J genes are TRBV6-1 and TRBJ1-2; a weak D match, TRBD1 (5 bases). Germline CDR1 MNHNS, CDR2 SASEGT. Trimming removed 6 bases at V and 4 bases at J, with 18 bases between. The CDR3 has 15 amino acids. The CDR3 sequence is CASSLEEGRGYGYTF. The CDR3 nucleotides are TGTGCCAGCAGCCTCGAGGAGGGGCGGGGCTATGGCTACACCTTC.

The V and J genes are TRBV7-9 and TRBJ2-4; 8 bases are shared with TRBD2. The germline V gene has CDR1 SEHNR and CDR2 FQNEAQ (reference sequence). CDR3 length: 16 amino acids. J lost 0 bases, V lost 4 bases, and 5 bases had no gene match. CDR3 coding DNA: TGTGCCAGCAGCTCGTTAGCGGGGCTAGCCAAAAACATTCAGTACTTC. Translated, it gives CASSSLAGLAKNIQYF.

J is TRBJ1-1 and V is TRBV6-6; 8 bases are shared with TRBD1. Germline CDR1 is MNHNY and CDR2 is SVGAGI (reference sequence). CDR3 length: 12 amino acids. J lost 12 bases, V lost 4 bases, and 7 bases had no gene match. CDR3 nucleotide sequence: TGTGCCAGCAGTTTAATACAGGGGGGCCCTTTCTTT. The encoded protein is CASSLIQGGPFF.

The rearrangement links TRBV5-1 to TRBJ2-7; possible D gene TRBD1, 6 bases. Germline V lookup: CDR1 SGHRS, CDR2 YFSETQ. Deletions cut 3 bases from V and 3 bases from J, with 7 bases between. This CDR3 has 12 amino acids. This CDR3 is CASSWDNYEQYF. The CDR3 nucleotides are TGCGCCAGCAGCTGGGACAACTACGAGCAGTACTTC.

V usage is TRBV10-3 and J usage is TRBJ1-1; 9 bases agree with TRBD1. Germline assignment: CDR1 ENHRY and CDR2 SYGVKD. The junction had 4 bases not matched to a gene; V was cut back by 10 bases and J by 1 base. This CDR3 region has 13 residues. The CDR3 DNA follows: TGTGCCAGCACGGGACAGGGGAACACTGAAGCTTTCTTT. Translating it yields CASTGQGNTEAFF.

V and J are TRBV6-1 and TRBJ2-3, with 11 bases lining up with TRBD2. The J segment lost 3 bases and the V segment lost 7 bases, leaving 6 bases of the junction unmatched. The CDR3 length is 15 residues. CDR1 is MNHNS and CDR2 is SASEGT in the germline V gene. The CDR3 DNA is TGTGCCAGCACCTGGACTAGCGGGTTGACAGATACGCAGTATTTT. Translation: CASTWTSGLTDTQYF.

The chain uses TRBV11-2 and TRBJ2-7, with D possibly being TRBD1 (5 bases). The CDR3 has 14 amino acids. Per germline, CDR1 SGHAT and CDR2 FQNNGV. V lost 5 bases, J lost 3 bases, and 14 bases lay in between. The CDR3 DNA is TGTGCCAGCAGCCCCACAAGGGGCTACTACGAGCAGTACTTC. As protein: CASSPTRGYYEQYF.

The V gene is TRBV5-1, the J gene TRBJ2-7; possible D gene TRBD1, 5 bases. The germline V and J ends were trimmed by 2 bases and 3 bases, with 15 bases remaining between them. Germline CDR1 reads SGHRS; CDR2 reads YFSETQ. There are 15 residues in the CDR3. The CDR3 region has the DNA TGCGCCAGCAGCTTCGCCTCGGACATCGGCTACGAGCAGTACTTC. Translation: CASSFASDIGYEQYF.

Turning to this clone: One junction end does not reproduce the germline sequence, and a read error may be involved. The V gene is TRBV4-1, the J gene TRBJ2-3; no clear D. CDR1 and CDR2 from the germline V gene are MGHRA and YSYEKL. This CDR3 contains 15 residues. This CDR3 is CASSPASPSTDTQYF. DNA of the CDR3: TGCGCCAGCAGTCCAGCCTCCCCGAGCACAGATACACAGTATTTT.